This entry features one T cell receptor beta chain sequence. Its target antigen remains unknown. Base-call qualities are not available, and no considerably larger clone is one nucleotide away. This record belongs to a study of control samples from healthy donors and cancer patients (dated by TCRdb to 2018 to 2021). The library was obtained by the immunoSEQ multiplex PCR assay. TCRdb stores this immuneACCESS table with in-frame sequences only. Part of the clones is absent; in the studies checked, under half of the shortfall reflects unresolved V genes, and no reason is known for the rest. The sample yields 150,000 to 180,000 clones; about 94% were counted once. The ten largest account for about 5.6% of the sample. The CDR3 measures 15 amino acids from cysteine to phenylalanine. The kept DNA is CDR3 alone, 45 bases in frame from the first base. The germline V gene (reference sequence) sets CDR1 to SGHNT and CDR2 to YYREEE. V sheds 7 bases and J sheds 0 bases, leaving 14 bases between their ends.

The sample was blood. This receptor chain uses TRBV5-4 and TRBJ1-3, with TRBD1 as a weak D call on 5 bases. This clonotype was obtained from a man aged 40-55 years in good health. In nucleotide form, the sequence is TGTGCCAGCTCCCCCGGGGCCAACTCTGGAAACACCATATATTTT. Translated, it reads CASSPGANSGNTIYF.